The clone carrying this T cell receptor (beta chain) was observed once. Sequencing was performed with immunoSEQ multiplex PCR; in TCRdb, only in-frame clones are kept and a portion is missing. The data hold 300,000 or so clones, with 87% observed a single time. The entry originates in a study of blood T cell repertoires in COVID-19. The V gene end was trimmed by 0 bases and the J gene end by 4 bases; junction bases not matched to a gene: 8. This CDR3 is built from 15 residues. Per the germline V gene, CDR1 is GTSNPN and CDR2 is SVGIG (reference sequence). The sequenced material came from PBMCs or T cells enriched from blood (not recorded which). The chain couples TRBV30 to TRBJ2-7; TRBD1 matches 8 bases. This sequence originates from a woman aged 25 to 39 who had recovered from COVID-19. Here the CDR3 reads CAWSVHWTGIYEQYF. CDR3 DNA: TGTGCCTGGAGTGTACATTGGACAGGGATATACGAGCAGTACTTC.